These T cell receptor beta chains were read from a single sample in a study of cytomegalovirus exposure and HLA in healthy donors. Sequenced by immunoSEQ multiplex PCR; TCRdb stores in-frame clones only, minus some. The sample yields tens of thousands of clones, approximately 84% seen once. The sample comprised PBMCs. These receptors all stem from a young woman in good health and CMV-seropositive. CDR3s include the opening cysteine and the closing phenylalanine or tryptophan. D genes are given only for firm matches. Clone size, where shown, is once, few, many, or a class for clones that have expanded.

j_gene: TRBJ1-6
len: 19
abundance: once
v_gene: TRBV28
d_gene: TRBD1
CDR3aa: CASSHHPGTGGSYNSPLHF
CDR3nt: TGTGCCAGCAGTCACCATCCCGGAACAGGGGGCTCCTATAATTCACCCCTCCACTTT

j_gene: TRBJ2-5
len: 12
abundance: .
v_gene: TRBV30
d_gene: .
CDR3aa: CAWTGAAETQYF
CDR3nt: TGTGCCTGGACAGGGGCTGCAGAGACCCAGTACTTC

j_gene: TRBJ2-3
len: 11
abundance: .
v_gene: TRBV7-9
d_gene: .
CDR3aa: CASSLLDTQYF
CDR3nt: TGTGCCAGCAGCTTACTCGATACGCAGTATTTT

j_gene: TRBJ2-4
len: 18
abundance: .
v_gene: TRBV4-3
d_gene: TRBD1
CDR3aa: CASSTQVAGGFPKNIQYF
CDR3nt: TGCGCCAGCAGCACCCAGGTGGCAGGGGGCTTCCCCAAAAACATTCAGTACTTC

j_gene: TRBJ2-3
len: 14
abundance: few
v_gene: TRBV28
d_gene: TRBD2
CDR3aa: CASSLGLFTDTQYF
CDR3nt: TGTGCCAGCAGTCTGGGACTATTCACAGATACGCAGTATTTT

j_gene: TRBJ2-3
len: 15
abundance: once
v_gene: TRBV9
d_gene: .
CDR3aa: CASSVDGAVTDTQYF
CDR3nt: TGTGCCAGCAGCGTAGATGGGGCCGTCACAGATACGCAGTATTTT

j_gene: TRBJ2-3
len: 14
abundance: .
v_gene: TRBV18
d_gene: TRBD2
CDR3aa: CASSEGLGTDTQYF
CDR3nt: TGTGCCAGCTCAGAGGGACTAGGCACAGATACGCAGTATTTT

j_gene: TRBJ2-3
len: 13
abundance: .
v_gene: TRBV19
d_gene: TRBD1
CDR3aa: CASGQGASDTQYF
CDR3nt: TGTGCCAGTGGGCAGGGGGCATCGGATACGCAGTATTTT

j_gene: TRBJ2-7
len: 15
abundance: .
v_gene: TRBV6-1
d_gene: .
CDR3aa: CASSPPDSLLKQQYF
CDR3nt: TGTGCCAGCAGTCCTCCGGACAGCCTCCTAAAGCAGCAGTACTTC

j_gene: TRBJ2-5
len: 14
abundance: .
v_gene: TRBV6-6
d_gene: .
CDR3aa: CASSYSYSQETQYF
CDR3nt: TGTGCCAGCAGTTACTCTTACAGCCAAGAGACCCAGTACTTC